These 26 T cell receptor beta chains share one sample of origin, sequenced in a study of shared clonotypes between healthy human individuals (dated by TCRdb to the early 2020s). Library preparation used the immunoSEQ multiplex PCR assay. TCRdb provides this immuneACCESS table in a form limited to in-frame rearrangements. Some clones are lacking; in checked studies, under half of them reflect an unresolved V gene, and why the rest are absent is not known. The sample table lists millions of clones, about 95% of them with a count of one. The ten most abundant clones make up 0.1% to 0.15% of the sample. Sequencing was done on a sample of naive CD4+ T cells sorted from blood. In the paper's terms, the cell subset or site label means: CD45RA+ positively selected. The source is a man aged 18-30 years in good health.

This clone was seen just once. The chain employs TRBV4-3 and TRBJ2-2, with D tentatively TRBD2 (5 bases). Germline V gene lookup returns CDR1 LGHNA and CDR2 YSLEER. CDR3 size: 16 residues. V lost 4 bases and J lost 3, with 15 bases in between. The CDR3 DNA reads as TGCGCCAGCAGCCTTCTAGCCGTGTACGACACCGGGGAGCTGTTTTTT. It codes for CASSLLAVYDTGELFF.

The chain carries TRBV9 and TRBJ1-1, with D perhaps matching TRBD1 (6 bases). Trimming removed 3 bases from V and 6 bases from J, with 18 bases in between. The length of the CDR3 is 15 residues. CDR1 and CDR2 from the germline V gene are SGDLS and YYNGEE. DNA of the CDR3: TGTGCCAGCAGCGCACATTCAGGGGTTGGGGCTGAAGCTTTCTTT. Its translation: CASSAHSGVGAEAFF.

The DNA for the CDR3 is TGTGCCAGCGGGCGGGACTTTTCCTACGAGCAGTACTTC. It yields the protein CASGRDFSYEQYF. The rearrangement joins TRBV2 to TRBJ2-7, with D tentatively TRBD2 (6 bases). The V gene lost 8 bases and the J gene lost 1 base, with 12 bases spanning the gap. Germline loops: CDR1 SNHLY, CDR2 FYNNEI. The CDR3 sequence is 13 residues long.

The chain carries TRBV6-5 and TRBJ1-6, with a tentative D call TRBD1 (5 bases). This CDR3 region has 15 residues. The V and J ends lost 2 bases and 6 bases respectively, with 11 bases between them. Germline V lookup: CDR1 MNHEY, CDR2 SVGAGI. The CDR3 loop reads CASSYEGFGNSPLHF. In DNA, the CDR3 is TGTGCCAGCAGTTACGAGGGGTTCGGTAATTCACCCCTCCACTTT.

The CDR3 coding sequence is TGTGCCGGACTGGGTCAACCACCCTCCGAGCAGTACTTC. Translating it yields CAGLGQPPSEQYF. V gene TRBV30 combines with J gene TRBJ2-7; D might be TRBD2 (5 bases). Germline V gene sequence: CDR1 GTSNPN, CDR2 SVGIG (reference sequence). This CDR3 has 13 amino acids. V dropped 8 bases and J dropped 6 bases, with 20 bases sitting between them.

The chain combines TRBV10-1 with TRBJ2-5; unclear D gene. Germline values: CDR1 WNHNN, CDR2 SYGVQD (reference sequence). This CDR3 contains 16 residues. V lost 0 bases and J lost 1, with 12 bases in between. DNA for the CDR3: TGCGCCAGCAGTGAGTCGACGGTCCTAACCCAAGAGACCCAGTACTTC. Translating gives CASSESTVLTQETQYF.

The rearrangement links TRBV30 to TRBJ1-2, with TRBD1 matching 9 bases. This CDR3 spans 15 amino acids. CDR1 GTSNPN and CDR2 SVGIG come from the germline V gene (reference sequence). V gave up 1 base and J gave up 4 bases; unmatched junction bases: 7. The CDR3 nucleotides read TGTGCCTGGAGTGGGAGGACAGGGGAGGGCTATGGCTACACCTTC. The encoded protein is CAWSGRTGEGYGYTF.

The rearrangement joins TRBV19 to TRBJ1-2; D not certain. The CDR3 sequence is 15 residues long. Trimming left V 3 bases short and J 0 bases short, with 11 bases between. From germline, CDR1 is LNHDA and CDR2 SQIVND (reference sequence). CDR3 in DNA: TGTGCCAGTAGTATCGGGCACTTAGCTAACTATGGCTACACCTTC. Its translation: CASSIGHLANYGYTF.

This chain connects TRBV7-3 to TRBJ2-3; 10 nucleotides line up with TRBD2. Looked up from germline, CDR1 is SGHTA and CDR2 is FQGTGA. The junction had 10 bases not matched to a gene; V was cut back by 4 bases and J by 6 bases. The CDR3 is 16 amino acids. The CDR3 here is CASSSRPLAGVDTQYF. The CDR3 coding sequence is TGTGCCAGCAGCTCCCGCCCGCTAGCGGGGGTGGATACGCAGTATTTT.

The gene calls are TRBV28 and TRBJ1-2, with a weak D call TRBD1 (5 bases). V lost 8 bases and J 10 bases, leaving 17 bases between the germline ends. CDR1 is MDHEN and CDR2 is SYDVKM in the germline V gene. CDR3 length: 12 residues. Here the CDR3 reads CASSGSSLDYTF. CDR3 sequence (DNA): TGTGCCAGCTCAGGGAGTTCGTTGGACTACACCTTC.

The rearrangement links TRBV5-1 to TRBJ2-2, with D unclear. V was cut by 2 bases and J by 5 bases, with 4 bases left in between. The CDR3 loop spans 12 amino acids. Germline-derived CDR1 and CDR2 are SGHRS and YFSETQ. CDR3 nucleotide sequence: TGCGCCAGCAGCTTTAAAACCGGGGAGCTGTTTTTT. Its protein product is CASSFKTGELFF.

The chain combines TRBV6-1 with TRBJ2-7, with TRBD1 matching 7 bases. Germline trimming cut 5 bases from V and 2 bases from J; bases unmatched to any gene: 6. The germline CDR1 and CDR2 sequences are MNHNS and SASEGT. The CDR3 length is 14 residues. The CDR3 sequence is CASSPGTDPYEQYF. In nucleotides, the CDR3 is TGTGCCAGCAGTCCCGGGACAGACCCCTACGAGCAGTACTTC.

The rearrangement links TRBV4-3 to TRBJ2-1, with D unclear. V was trimmed by 2 bases and J by 8 bases, leaving 13 bases between them. This CDR3 contains 14 residues. The V gene's germline CDR1 is LGHNA and CDR2 YSLEER. In DNA form, the CDR3 reads TGCGCCAGCAGCCAATTTGAACCAGGCTATGAGCAGTTCTTC. Translating gives CASSQFEPGYEQFF.

CDR3 residues: CASSFGNSGANVLTF. Written as DNA, the CDR3 is TGTGCCAGCAGTTTCGGGAACTCTGGGGCCAACGTCCTGACTTTC. V is TRBV28 and J is TRBJ2-6, with D tentatively TRBD2 (5 bases). The CDR3 covers 15 residues. The V and J ends lost 3 bases and 0 bases respectively, with 6 bases between them. CDR1 MDHEN and CDR2 SYDVKM come from the germline V gene.

The V call is TRBV5-1, the J call TRBJ1-6; D uncertain. The CDR3 runs 18 residues. Germline loops: CDR1 SGHRS, CDR2 YFSETQ. The V end was cut by 4 bases, the J end by 0 bases, with 17 bases between. The CDR3 DNA reads TGCGCCAGCAGCCCCATAGCATCCACCAACTCCTATAATTCACCCCTCCACTTT. It yields the protein CASSPIASTNSYNSPLHF.

V and J are TRBV6-5 and TRBJ2-5, with D unclear. The closer fit of TRBJ2-7 to the DNA end suggests the J call may be wrong. The CDR3 is made up of 14 amino acids. The germline V gene has CDR1 MNHEY and CDR2 SVGAGI. The CDR3 DNA is TGTGCCAGCAGTTACTGGGGTAGCTCCTACGAGCAGTACTTC. This gives the protein CASSYWGSSYEQYF.

The rearrangement links TRBV4-1 to TRBJ1-6; TRBD1 agrees at 7 bases. The CDR3 contains 17 residues. CDR1 and CDR2 from the germline V gene are MGHRA and YSYEKL. J lost 4 bases, V lost 0 bases, and 6 bases had no gene match. CDR3 nucleotide sequence: TGCGCCAGCAGCCAAGATGGGGGGACAGCGTATAATTCACCCCTCCACTTT. As protein: CASSQDGGTAYNSPLHF.

This sequence joins TRBV10-1 and TRBJ2-2, with D perhaps matching TRBD1 (6 bases). V was pared by 4 bases and J by 7 bases, with 19 bases between. This CDR3 region has 16 residues. CDR1 is WNHNN, CDR2 SYGVQD, per germline (reference sequence). CDR3: CASSGANRELSGELFF. CDR3 in DNA: TGCGCCAGCAGTGGGGCAAACAGGGAACTAAGCGGGGAGCTGTTTTTT.

The CDR3, as DNA: TGTGCCAGCAGCTTGGCCGGGACGGTAAATTCACCCCTCCACTTT. Translated: CASSLAGTVNSPLHF. The chain joins TRBV5-4 to TRBJ1-6, with a tentative D call TRBD1 (5 bases). Germline assignment: CDR1 SGHNT and CDR2 YYREEE (reference sequence). CDR3 length equals 15 residues. The ends were cut back, 0 bases at V and 7 bases at J, with 11 bases in the middle.

The gene calls are TRBV7-9 and TRBJ2-5; 7 bases are a match to TRBD2. Germline lookup yields CDR1 SEHNR and CDR2 FQNEAQ (reference sequence). This CDR3 has 15 amino acids. V lost 5 bases and J lost 4; bases outside the gene matches: 10. The CDR3 reads CASSPMSGGIETQYF. Written as DNA, the CDR3 is TGTGCCAGCAGCCCCATGTCGGGAGGTATAGAGACCCAGTACTTC.

This chain links TRBV6-5 with TRBJ1-1, with TRBD1 matching over 7 bases. Trimming took 6 bases from V and 5 from J; bases not matched to a gene: 3. This CDR3 region has 12 residues. Germline V gene data show CDR1 as MNHEY and CDR2 as SVGAGI. The CDR3 DNA reads TGTGCCAGCAGACAACAGGGGACTGAAGCTTTCTTT. Translated: CASRQQGTEAFF.

The chain employs TRBV21-1 and TRBJ1-1. TRBV21-1 is termed a pseudogene. The CDR3 spans 16 residues. The CDR3 spells CASSKVWGARNTEAFF. The CDR3 region has the DNA TGTGCCAGCAGCAAAGTTTGGGGGGCGCGGAACACTGAAGCTTTCTTT.

This sequence joins TRBV18 and TRBJ1-2, with 12 bases that match TRBD1. The CDR3 runs to 17 residues. Germline CDR1 KGHSH, CDR2 LQKENI. J lost 2 bases, V lost 1 base, and 5 bases had no gene match. This CDR3 is CASSPQEGQGANYGYTF. In nucleotides, the CDR3 is TGTGCCAGCTCACCACAGGAGGGACAGGGGGCAAACTATGGCTACACCTTC.

The V and J genes are TRBV6-5 and TRBJ2-1; no clear D. CDR1 MNHEY and CDR2 SVGAGI come from the germline V gene. This CDR3 is built from 13 residues. Trimming shortened V by 4 bases and J by 4 bases, and 8 bases separated the two germline ends. In DNA, the CDR3 is TGTGCCAGCAGTTCGCAGACTTACAATGAGCAGTTCTTC. Its protein is CASSSQTYNEQFF.

The gene calls are TRBV11-2 and TRBJ1-2; TRBD1 aligns across 10 bases. CDR1 is SGHAT, CDR2 FQNNGV, per germline. Trimming cost V 5 bases and J 7 bases; bases outside gene matches: 10. CDR3 length equals 15 residues. The chain's CDR3 is CASSNQETGGFGYTF. The DNA of the CDR3 is TGTGCCAGCAGCAATCAAGAGACAGGGGGCTTTGGCTACACCTTC.

The genes are TRBV7-9 and TRBJ2-7; D might be TRBD2 (5 bases). Germline CDR1 reads SEHNR; CDR2 reads FQNEAQ (reference sequence). This CDR3 contains 15 residues. The V end was cut by 2 bases, the J end by 0 bases, with 11 bases between. This CDR3 is CASSLFTGNSYEQYF. CDR3 DNA: TGTGCCAGCAGCTTATTTACGGGGAACTCCTACGAGCAGTACTTC.